The 18 T cell receptor beta chains below were found in one sample sequenced in a study of post-analysis software for immune sequencing data. Study results and limitations: The five TRBV segments detected at higher frequency in patients than in controls included TRBV5-6, TRBV5-1 and TRBV20-1.

The antigens these receptors bind are not known. Researchers reported that TCR beta cDNA libraries carried unique molecular identifiers. MiXCR, run by TCRdb on the PCR reads, gives a single entry per CDR3 protein. The sample carries 600,000 to 700,000 distinct CDR3 sequences, 55% to 60% recorded once. The sequencing sample was made of blood. The source is a girl aged 2-10 years with multiple sclerosis.

This clonotype was picked up a small number of times. The DNA for the CDR3 is TGTGCCAGCAGTTACTCGGGAGGCAGGACCTACGAGCAGTACTTC. Amino acids: CASSYSGGRTYEQYF. This chain links TRBV6-5 with TRBJ2-7, with D tentatively TRBD2 (6 bases). Germline lookup yields CDR1 MNHEY and CDR2 SVGAGI. Trimming removed 0 bases from V and 2 bases from J, with 11 bases in between. The CDR3 is 15 amino acids.

This clonotype was observed a few times. The chain recombines TRBV20-1 with TRBJ2-4; D gene ambiguous. Deletions cut 1 base from V and 0 bases from J, with 4 bases between. Germline V CDR1 and CDR2: DFQATT, SNEGSKA (reference sequence). The length of the CDR3 is 13 residues. The DNA for the CDR3 is TGCAGTGCTAGAGTCCTAGCCAAAAACATTCAGTACTTC. Translating gives CSARVLAKNIQYF.

The V call is TRBV6-1, the J call TRBJ2-7; D gene ambiguous. Germline-derived CDR1 and CDR2 are MNHNS and SASEGT. The CDR3 length is 12 residues. V lost 2 bases to trimming and J lost 4 bases, with 6 bases between them. The CDR3 nucleotides read TGTGCCAGCAGTGAACCTAGATACGAGCAGTACTTC. This encodes CASSEPRYEQYF.

This clonotype was seen more than once but under ten times. V and J are TRBV27 and TRBJ2-2, with D possibly TRBD2 on 6 matching bases. V was trimmed by 2 bases and J by 4 bases, leaving 14 bases between them. In germline, CDR1 is MNHEY, CDR2 SMNVEV (reference sequence). CDR3 length equals 16 residues. In DNA form, the CDR3 reads TGTGCCAGCAGTTTAGTGCGGGGACGGGGCACCGGGGAGCTGTTTTTT. Protein product: CASSLVRGRGTGELFF.

A few counts support this clonotype. The chain couples TRBV20-1 to TRBJ2-1; 11 nucleotides match TRBD2. CDR3 length: 16 amino acids. The J segment lost 3 bases and the V segment lost 2 bases, leaving 6 bases of the junction unmatched. CDR1 DFQATT and CDR2 SNEGSKA come from the germline V gene (reference sequence). The CDR3 DNA reads TGCAGTGCTAGATCCCTAGCGGGAGGCGGCTACAATGAGCAGTTCTTC. Encoded protein: CSARSLAGGGYNEQFF.

J is TRBJ2-1 and V is TRBV27, with 8 bases lining up with TRBD2. The V segment lost 6 bases and the J segment 0 bases; nucleotides outside the gene matches: 7. The CDR3 has 16 amino acids. Germline-derived CDR1 and CDR2 are MNHEY and SMNVEV (reference sequence). The CDR3 DNA reads as TGTGCCAGCAGATTCCTAGCGGGCAGCTCCTACAATGAGCAGTTCTTC. It yields the protein CASRFLAGSSYNEQFF.

Regarding this clonotype: Germline is not matched at one junction end, which may reflect a read error. J is TRBJ2-7 and V is TRBV4-1; no reliable D call. This CDR3 is built from 13 residues. The germline gives CDR1 MGHRA, CDR2 YSYEKL. CDR3 loop: CASSQLRPYERYF. DNA of the CDR3: TGCGCCAGCAGCCAACTAAGACCCTACGAGCGGTACTTC.

The genes are TRBV7-3 and TRBJ2-1; possible D gene TRBD1, 5 bases. CDR1 is SGHTA and CDR2 is FQGTGA in the germline V gene. The V and J ends lost 0 bases and 7 bases respectively, with 16 bases between them. This CDR3 is built from 16 residues. The CDR3 spells CASSLTQGFHGNEQFF. CDR3 DNA sequence: TGTGCCAGCAGCTTAACCCAGGGCTTTCACGGTAATGAGCAGTTCTTC. The full variable domain, in which reference TRBV7-3 and TRBJ2-1 provide the parts outside the CDR3, is GAGVSQTPSNKVTEKGKYVELRCDPISGHTALYWYRQSLGQGPEFLIYFQGTGAADDSGLPNDRFFAVRPEGSVSTLKIQRTERGDSAVYLCASSLTQGFHGNEQFFGPGTRLTVL.

CDR3 nucleotide sequence: TGTGCCAGCATAGACCCCCCCTGGACAGACAACACTGAAGCTTTCTTT. This encodes CASIDPPWTDNTEAFF. The J gene is TRBJ1-1, the V gene TRBV12-3 or TRBV12-4; possibly TRBD1 for D (6 bases). V lost 7 bases to trimming and J lost 2 bases, with 20 bases between them. This CDR3 spans 16 amino acids.

This clonotype was seen a single time. The chain has TRBV20-1 and TRBJ2-3; D gene unclear. Trimming removed 2 bases at V and 2 bases at J, with 11 bases between. The germline gives CDR1 DFQATT, CDR2 SNEGSKA (reference sequence). The CDR3 spans 14 residues. DNA for the CDR3: TGCAGTGCTAGACCAGCCGGATACACAGATACGCAGTATTTT. This translates into CSARPAGYTDTQYF.

V is TRBV6-2 or TRBV6-3 and J is TRBJ1-5, with D possibly being TRBD1 (6 bases). The CDR3 covers 17 residues. Germline V gene data show CDR1 as MNHEY and CDR2 as SVGEGT. The ends were cut back, 0 bases at V and 5 bases at J, with 17 bases in the middle. The DNA for the CDR3 is TGTGCCAGCAGTTACTCGATGTCTAGGGGACAAGATCAGCCCCAGCATTTT. This codes for CASSYSMSRGQDQPQHF.

This clonotype was observed a single time. V gene TRBV12-3 or TRBV12-4 combines with J gene TRBJ1-1; 7 nucleotides line up with TRBD1. CDR3 length: 14 amino acids. Trimming cost V 5 bases and J 5 bases; bases outside gene matches: 8. This chain's CDR3 is CASSLQGLRTEAFF. The CDR3 DNA is TGTGCCAGCAGTCTACAGGGGCTACGGACTGAAGCTTTCTTT.

The J gene is TRBJ2-1, the V gene TRBV27; D possibly corresponds to TRBD1 (6 bases). The CDR3 is 12 residues long. Germline-derived CDR1 and CDR2 are MNHEY and SMNVEV (reference sequence). Trimming cost V 9 bases and J 15 bases, with 21 bases left between them. The CDR3 region is CASLSSGTTLFF. The CDR3 DNA follows: TGTGCCAGTCTAAGCTCCGGGACAACTTTGTTCTTC.

V usage is TRBV20-1 and J usage is TRBJ2-3; 7 nucleotides line up with TRBD2. The length of the CDR3 is 16 residues. V dropped 3 bases and J dropped 0; count of bases not matched to a gene: 9. Germline V lookup: CDR1 DFQATT, CDR2 SNEGSKA (reference sequence). The CDR3 DNA reads TGCAGTGCTAGGCTAGCGGAGCTTACTAGCACAGATACGCAGTATTTT. Residues: CSARLAELTSTDTQYF.

The genes are TRBV20-1 and TRBJ1-4; perhaps TRBD1 as D (5 bases). The CDR3 sequence is 14 residues long. CDR1 is DFQATT and CDR2 is SNEGSKA in the germline V gene (reference sequence). The CDR3 DNA reads TGCACCTTGAAATTTGGGGGGACTAATGAAAAACTGTTTTTT. This codes for CTLKFGGTNEKLFF.

This clonotype was counted a few times. V and J are TRBV12-3 or TRBV12-4 and TRBJ2-6, with 7 bases identical to TRBD1. V was clipped by 4 bases and J by 0 bases; unmatched bases: 6. The CDR3 spans 17 residues. The CDR3: CASSSTGPNSGANVLTF. The CDR3 DNA reads as TGTGCCAGCAGTTCGACAGGGCCCAACTCTGGGGCCAACGTCCTGACTTTC.

This chain connects TRBV12-3 or TRBV12-4 to TRBJ1-4, with 7 nucleotides matching TRBD1. The CDR3 has 14 amino acids. The J segment lost 3 bases and the V segment lost 8 bases, leaving 6 bases of the junction unmatched. DNA for the CDR3: TGTGCCAGCGGTCCGACAGGGCCTAATGAAAAACTGTTTTTT. Residues: CASGPTGPNEKLFF.

The V and J genes are TRBV7-2 and TRBJ1-1; TRBD1 matches at 10 bases. Germline V lookup: CDR1 SGHTA, CDR2 FQGNSA. With V trimmed by 5 bases and J by 8 bases, 5 bases remained unmatched. CDR3 size: 13 residues. CDR3 in DNA: TGTGCCAGCAGCACGCCGGACAGGGGGGAAGCTTTCTTT. Amino acid sequence: CASSTPDRGEAFF.